These 18 T cell receptor beta chains were sequenced from one sample in a study of cytomegalovirus exposure and HLA in healthy donors. The PCR employed 60 Vbeta primers together with 13 Jbeta primers. Only in-frame clones appear in the TCRdb table, and some are missing; sequencing was by immunoSEQ multiplex PCR. Of about 210,000 clones listed, about four fifths are singletons. Sequences were obtained from PBMCs. These receptors all come from a man aged 35 to 55 in good health and CMV-seropositive.

This clone occurred a few times. The CDR3 DNA reads as TGTGCCAGCAGCCTAGGACAGGGGCGGCGAGAGACCCAGTACTTC. Translated, it gives CASSLGQGRRETQYF. The genes are TRBV9 and TRBJ2-5; TRBD1 agrees at 9 bases. Germline CDR1 SGDLS, CDR2 YYNGEE. Unmatched junction bases numbered 8, after V lost 4 bases and J lost 4 bases. CDR3 length: 15 amino acids.

The rearrangement joins TRBV5-5 to TRBJ2-7; maybe TRBD2 (7 bases). This CDR3 contains 16 residues. Germline CDR1 is SGHKS and CDR2 is YYEKEE (reference sequence). The germline V and J ends were trimmed by 1 base and 4 bases, with 18 bases remaining between them. The CDR3 here is CASSLPGVGGGYEQYF. CDR3 DNA: TGTGCCAGCAGCTTGCCGGGGGTAGGGGGGGGGTACGAGCAGTACTTC.

With respect to this clone: The identical CDR3 is also encoded by other nucleotide sequences in the sample. The rearrangement links TRBV19 to TRBJ1-3; no definite D call. Germline V CDR1 and CDR2: LNHDA, SQIVND (reference sequence). Trimming left V 6 bases short and J 0 bases short, with 6 bases between. The CDR3 is 13 residues long. This CDR3 reads CASSWSSGNTIYF. The DNA for the CDR3 is TGTGCCAGTAGCTGGAGCTCTGGAAACACCATATATTTT.

This clone was seen more than once but under ten times. The V call is TRBV14, the J call TRBJ1-5; D call uncertain. The CDR3 sequence is 12 residues long. Germline V gives CDR1 SGHDN, CDR2 FVKESK. Deletions cut 1 base from V and 6 bases from J, with 4 bases between. This CDR3 is CASSQAGQPQHF. CDR3 nucleotides: TGTGCCAGCAGCCAAGCCGGTCAGCCCCAGCATTTT.

The chain employs TRBV18 and TRBJ2-1, with D perhaps TRBD1 (6 bases). V gave up 3 bases and J gave up 2 bases, with 11 bases separating them. CDR3 length: 15 residues. CDR1 and CDR2 from the germline V gene are KGHSH and LQKENI. CDR3 amino acids: CASSPRQGPYNEQFF. CDR3 bases: TGTGCCAGCTCACCGCGCCAGGGGCCCTACAATGAGCAGTTCTTC.

The CDR3 region is CAWGEGSYNEQFF. CDR3 bases: TGTGCCTGGGGAGAGGGCTCCTACAATGAGCAGTTCTTC. This sequence joins TRBV30 and TRBJ2-1; TRBD2 is a possible D gene (5 bases). CDR3 length: 13 residues. With 5 bases removed from V and 0 bases from J, the gap between germline ends came to 8 bases. Germline lookup yields CDR1 GTSNPN and CDR2 SVGIG (reference sequence).

This clone has only a few counts. This chain uses TRBV30 with TRBJ2-1, with TRBD2 identical over 11 bases. Germline lookup yields CDR1 GTSNPN and CDR2 SVGIG (reference sequence). The CDR3 has 15 residues. V shed 0 bases, J shed 4 bases, and the junction held 2 bases outside the gene matches. The CDR3 loop reads CAWSVGTSGYNEQFF. CDR3 in DNA: TGTGCCTGGAGTGTTGGGACTAGCGGTTACAATGAGCAGTTCTTC.

This sequence joins TRBV9 and TRBJ2-7; 9 bases line up with TRBD1. The CDR3 length is 14 residues. With 3 bases clipped from V and 2 bases from J, the junction kept 3 bases outside the gene matches. Germline CDR1 SGDLS, CDR2 YYNGEE. The chain's CDR3 is CASSGDRGAYEQYF. DNA for the CDR3: TGTGCCAGCAGCGGCGACAGGGGGGCCTACGAGCAGTACTTC.

CDR3 DNA sequence: TGTGCCAGCAGCTCAGTGGTAGCGGGAGGGCTTACGCAGTATTTT. This codes for CASSSVVAGGLTQYF. This chain uses TRBV7-9 with TRBJ2-3; 11 nucleotides match TRBD2. V was pared by 4 bases and J by 8 bases, with 8 bases of the junction left unmatched. The CDR3 length is 15 residues. Germline CDR1 is SEHNR and CDR2 is FQNEAQ (reference sequence).

V gene TRBV6-1 combines with J gene TRBJ1-5, with D uncertain. The V end was cut by 0 bases, the J end by 6 bases, with 6 bases between. Germline V gene data show CDR1 as MNHNS and CDR2 as SASEGT. The CDR3 spans 13 residues. The CDR3 sequence is CASSEARVQPQHF. For the CDR3, the DNA is TGTGCCAGCAGTGAAGCGAGAGTTCAGCCCCAGCATTTT.

V and J are TRBV4-1 and TRBJ2-2, with TRBD2 identical over 9 bases. The ends lost 1 base at V and 3 bases at J; junction bases unmatched: 6. The CDR3 loop spans 17 amino acids. Germline values: CDR1 MGHRA, CDR2 YSYEKL. CDR3 residues: CASSQGLAGLYTGELFF. The CDR3 DNA is TGCGCCAGCAGCCAAGGGCTAGCGGGACTCTACACCGGGGAGCTGTTTTTT.

The chain combines TRBV6-1 with TRBJ1-1, with D tentatively TRBD1 (6 bases). The CDR3 has 15 residues. Trimming took off 8 bases at V and 1 base at J, with 17 bases between the two ends. Germline-derived CDR1 and CDR2 are MNHNS and SASEGT. The CDR3 spells CASSQGVVRNTEAFF. CDR3 nucleotide sequence: TGTGCCAGCTCACAGGGTGTCGTAAGGAACACTGAAGCTTTCTTT.

This clone was seen once. The chain couples TRBV13 to TRBJ2-1, with D possibly TRBD1 on 6 matching bases. Trimming removed 1 base at V and 0 bases at J, with 10 bases between. Germline-derived CDR1 and CDR2 are PRHDT and FYEKMQ (reference sequence). CDR3 length equals 16 residues. CDR3: CASSLELGGSYNEQFF. The CDR3, as DNA: TGTGCCAGCAGCTTAGAGTTAGGGGGCTCCTACAATGAGCAGTTCTTC.

The chain joins TRBV28 to TRBJ2-1; D is uncertain. The CDR3 runs to 12 residues. Germline lookup yields CDR1 MDHEN and CDR2 SYDVKM. The V end lost 6 bases, the J end lost 7 bases, and 10 bases lay between the germline ends. CDR3 nucleotides: TGTGCCAGCAGCTTGAGCAGGAATGAGCAGTTCTTC. Its translation: CASSLSRNEQFF.

CDR3 in DNA: TGTGCCAGCAGTGACTCTGTATTGGCGGATGAGCAGTTCTTC. Translated, it gives CASSDSVLADEQFF. The chain carries TRBV6-4 and TRBJ2-1; D is ambiguous. The CDR3 runs 14 residues. CDR1 and CDR2 from the germline V gene are MRHNA and SNTAGT. V lost 0 bases and J lost 8, with 11 bases in between.

V is TRBV5-8 and J is TRBJ2-7; 13 bases are shared with TRBD2. From germline, CDR1 is SGHTS and CDR2 YDEGEE. V shed 4 bases and J 4 bases; nucleotides not matched to a gene: 5. CDR3 length: 15 residues. The CDR3 sequence: CASSGLLAGGYEQYF. The DNA for the CDR3 is TGTGCCAGCAGCGGCTTACTAGCGGGAGGGTACGAGCAGTACTTC.

The V call is TRBV25-1, the J call TRBJ1-2; the D gene is possibly TRBD1 (6 bases). The CDR3 extends over 14 amino acids. Deletions cut 1 base from V and 3 bases from J, with 9 bases between. The germline gives CDR1 MGHDK, CDR2 SYGVNS. For the CDR3, the DNA is TGTGCCAGCAGTGAATCCGACAGGTACTATGGCTACACCTTC. Amino acid sequence: CASSESDRYYGYTF.

The chain uses TRBV10-3 and TRBJ1-5; D possibly corresponds to TRBD1 (5 bases). The germline V gene encodes CDR1 ENHRY and CDR2 SYGVKD. V was pared by 6 bases and J by 4 bases, with 10 bases between. The CDR3 sequence is 13 residues long. CDR3 region: CAIRQQENQPQHF. CDR3 bases: TGTGCCATCAGACAACAGGAGAATCAGCCCCAGCATTTT.